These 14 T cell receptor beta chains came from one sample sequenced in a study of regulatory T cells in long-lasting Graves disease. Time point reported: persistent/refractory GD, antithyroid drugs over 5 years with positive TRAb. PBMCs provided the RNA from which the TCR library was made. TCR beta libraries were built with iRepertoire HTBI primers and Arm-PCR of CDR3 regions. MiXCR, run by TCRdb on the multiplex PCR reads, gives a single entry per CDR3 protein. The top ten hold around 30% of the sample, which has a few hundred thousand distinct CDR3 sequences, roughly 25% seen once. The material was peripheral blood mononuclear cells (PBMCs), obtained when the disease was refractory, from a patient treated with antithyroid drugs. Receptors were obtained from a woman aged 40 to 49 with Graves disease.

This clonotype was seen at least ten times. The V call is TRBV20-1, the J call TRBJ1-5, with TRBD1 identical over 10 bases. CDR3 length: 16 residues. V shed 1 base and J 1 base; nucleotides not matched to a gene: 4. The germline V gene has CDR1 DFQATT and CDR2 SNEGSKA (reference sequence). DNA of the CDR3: TGCAGTGCTAGAGGGAGACAGGGGGCAAGCAATCAGCCCCAGCATTTT. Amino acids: CSARGRQGASNQPQHF.

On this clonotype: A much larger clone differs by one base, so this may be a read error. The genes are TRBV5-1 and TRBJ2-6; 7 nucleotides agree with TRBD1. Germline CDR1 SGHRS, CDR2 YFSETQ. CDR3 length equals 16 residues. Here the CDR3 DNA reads TGCGCCAGCAGCGGACAGGACCGCTCTGGGACCAACGTCCTGACTTTC. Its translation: CASSGQDRSGTNVLTF.

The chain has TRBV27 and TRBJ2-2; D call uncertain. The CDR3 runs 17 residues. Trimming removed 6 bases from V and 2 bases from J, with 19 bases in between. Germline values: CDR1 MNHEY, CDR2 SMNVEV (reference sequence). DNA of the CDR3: TGTGCCAGCAGCCCGACCGCCACGGGCCCAAACACCGGGGAGCTGTTTTTT. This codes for CASSPTATGPNTGELFF.

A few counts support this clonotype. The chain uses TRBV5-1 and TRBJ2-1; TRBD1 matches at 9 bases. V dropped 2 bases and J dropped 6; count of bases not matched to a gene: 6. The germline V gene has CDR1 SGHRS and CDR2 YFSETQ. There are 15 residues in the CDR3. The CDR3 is CASSLSGQGLNEQFF. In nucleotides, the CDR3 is TGCGCCAGCAGCTTATCGGGACAGGGTCTCAATGAGCAGTTCTTC.

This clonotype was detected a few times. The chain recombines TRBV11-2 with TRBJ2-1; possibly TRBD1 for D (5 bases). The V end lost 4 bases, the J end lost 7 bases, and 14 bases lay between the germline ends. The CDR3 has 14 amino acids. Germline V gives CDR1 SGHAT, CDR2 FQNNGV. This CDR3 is CASSSVRGRNEQFF. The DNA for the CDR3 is TGTGCCAGCAGCTCTGTTAGGGGTCGGAATGAGCAGTTCTTC.

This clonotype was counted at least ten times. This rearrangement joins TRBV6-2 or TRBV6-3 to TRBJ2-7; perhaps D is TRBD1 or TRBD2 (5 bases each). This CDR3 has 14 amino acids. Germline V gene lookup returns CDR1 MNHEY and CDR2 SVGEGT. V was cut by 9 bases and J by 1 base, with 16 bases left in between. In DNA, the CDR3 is TGTGCCAGTGCCGGGACCCACTTATCCTACGAGCAGTACTTC. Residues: CASAGTHLSYEQYF.

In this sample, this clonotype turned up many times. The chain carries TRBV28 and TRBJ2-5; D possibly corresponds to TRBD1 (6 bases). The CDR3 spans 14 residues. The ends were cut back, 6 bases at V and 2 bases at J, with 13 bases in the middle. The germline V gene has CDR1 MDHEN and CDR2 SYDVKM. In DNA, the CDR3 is TGTGCCAGCAGAGCAGAGGGGGAGCAAGAGACCCAGTACTTC. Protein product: CASRAEGEQETQYF.

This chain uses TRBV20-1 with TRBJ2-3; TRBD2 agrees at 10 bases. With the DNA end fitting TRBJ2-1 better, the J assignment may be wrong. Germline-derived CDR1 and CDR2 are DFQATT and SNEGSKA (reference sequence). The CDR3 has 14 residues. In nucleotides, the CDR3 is TGCAGTGCTAGAGCCAGCGGGAGGGTAAATGAGCAGTTCTTC. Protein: CSARASGRVNEQFF.

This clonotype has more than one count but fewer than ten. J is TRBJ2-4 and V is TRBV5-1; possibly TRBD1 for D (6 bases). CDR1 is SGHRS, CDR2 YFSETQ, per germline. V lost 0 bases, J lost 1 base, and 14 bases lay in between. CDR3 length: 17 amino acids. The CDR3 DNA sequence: TGCGCCAGCAGCTTGGGGACAGCAGGCCTTGCCAAAAACATTCAGTACTTC. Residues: CASSLGTAGLAKNIQYF.

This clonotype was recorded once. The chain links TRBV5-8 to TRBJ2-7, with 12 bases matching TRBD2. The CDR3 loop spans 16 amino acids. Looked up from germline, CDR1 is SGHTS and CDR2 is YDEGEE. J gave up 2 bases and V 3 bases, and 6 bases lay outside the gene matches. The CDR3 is CASSSPRTSGTYEQYF. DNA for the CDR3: TGTGCCAGCAGCTCACCAAGGACTAGCGGGACCTACGAGCAGTACTTC.

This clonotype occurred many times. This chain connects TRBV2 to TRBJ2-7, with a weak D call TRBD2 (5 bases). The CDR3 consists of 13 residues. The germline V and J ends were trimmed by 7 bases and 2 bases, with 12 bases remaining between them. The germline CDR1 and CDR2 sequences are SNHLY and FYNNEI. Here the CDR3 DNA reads TGTGCCAGCATACCCTCGCGGGCCTACGAGCAGTACTTC. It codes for CASIPSRAYEQYF.

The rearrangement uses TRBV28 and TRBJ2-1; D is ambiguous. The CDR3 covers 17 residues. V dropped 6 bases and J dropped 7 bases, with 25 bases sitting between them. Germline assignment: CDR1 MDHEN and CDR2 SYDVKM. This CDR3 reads CASRLGKAPTPRNEQFF. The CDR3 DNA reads TGTGCCAGCAGGCTGGGGAAGGCCCCGACACCCAGAAATGAGCAGTTCTTC.

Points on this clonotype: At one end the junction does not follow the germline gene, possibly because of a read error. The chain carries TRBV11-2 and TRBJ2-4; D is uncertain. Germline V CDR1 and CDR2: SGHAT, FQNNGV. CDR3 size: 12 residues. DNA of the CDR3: TGTGCCAGCAGCTTAGGCCAAGGGCAAAGGTTCTTC. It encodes CASSLGQGQRFF.

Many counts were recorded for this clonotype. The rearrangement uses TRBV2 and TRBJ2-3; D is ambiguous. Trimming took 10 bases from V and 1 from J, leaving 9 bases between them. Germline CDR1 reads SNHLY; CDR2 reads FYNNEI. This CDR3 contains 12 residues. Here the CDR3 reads CATSYRTDTQYF. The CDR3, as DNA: TGTGCCACCAGCTACCGCACAGATACGCAGTATTTT.